This T cell receptor beta chain was observed in a study of vaccination and CD4 T cells after COVID-19. Turning to the study itself: Convalescent patients gave post-COVID blood a median about 100 days post-diagnosis, range 35 to 161. Overlapping spike pools from SARS-CoV-2 and HCoV-NL63, HCoV-OC43 and HCoV-229E served as culture stimuli.

Once obtained from cultured CD4+ T cells, the DNA was sequenced using the Oncomine TCR Beta short-read assay. TCRdb itself ran the PCR reads through MiXCR, one entry per CDR3 protein. The sample contains 7,000 to 10,000 distinct CDR3 sequences, approximately 70% of which appear only once. The CDR3 loop spans 13 amino acids. The germline gives CDR1 MDHEN, CDR2 SYDVKM. Remarks on this clonotype: The target antigen is unknown.

Treatment indicated: approximately nine-day PBMC culture with coronavirus spike peptide pools or control peptides (ViraFEST assay). V usage is TRBV28 and J usage is TRBJ2-1; 7 positions match TRBD2. Sequencing was performed on CD4+ T cells from blood, cultured in vitro. The TCR sequence derives from a human donor who had recovered from COVID-19. CDR3 nucleotides: TGTGGTTCGAGACTAGCACTCCACAATGAGCAGTTCTTC. Protein product: CGSRLALHNEQFF.